The 15 T cell receptor beta chains reported below all come from one sample, sequenced in a study of post-analysis software for immune sequencing data. Researchers reported that TCR beta cDNA libraries carried unique molecular identifiers. TCRdb reanalysed the PCR reads using MiXCR and keeps one entry per CDR3 protein. The data show roughly 160,000 distinct CDR3 sequences, with roughly 34% seen just once and approximately 30% held by the top ten. The material sequenced was blood, taken after autologous hematopoietic stem cell transplantation. Receptors were obtained from a girl aged 10-17 years with multiple sclerosis.

The chain uses TRBV29-1 and TRBJ2-5; D possibly uses TRBD1 or TRBD2 (7 bases each). V was pared by 5 bases and J by 7 bases, with 14 bases between. Germline values: CDR1 SQVTM, CDR2 ANQGSEA. The CDR3 is 12 residues long. Here the CDR3 reads CSVRTGGGTQYF. CDR3 coding DNA: TGCAGCGTTCGGACAGGCGGGGGGACCCAGTACTTC.

This clonotype was seen a handful of times. The CDR3 DNA reads as TGTGCCAGCAGCTCCGGACAGCTGGAAGAGACCCAGTACTTC. Encoded protein: CASSSGQLEETQYF. The chain is built from TRBV7-2 and TRBJ2-5, with a tentative D call TRBD1 (6 bases). The germline CDR1 and CDR2 sequences are SGHTA and FQGNSA. CDR3 length: 14 amino acids. V dropped 4 bases and J dropped 3 bases, with 12 bases sitting between them. The whole variable domain, remainder taken from reference TRBV7-2 and TRBJ2-5, is GAGVSQSPSNKVTEKGKDVELRCDPISGHTALYWYRQSLGQGLEFLIYFQGNSAPDKSGLPSDRFSAERTGGSVSTLTIQRTQQEDSAVYLCASSSGQLEETQYFGPGTRLLVL.

This chain links TRBV4-1 with TRBJ1-3; TRBD1 might be the D (5 bases). Germline assignment: CDR1 MGHRA and CDR2 YSYEKL. The CDR3 covers 16 residues. With 1 base removed from V and 0 bases from J, the gap between germline ends came to 10 bases. Here the CDR3 reads CASSQGYDSSGNTIYF. DNA for the CDR3: TGCGCCAGCAGCCAAGGTTATGACAGCTCTGGAAACACCATATATTTT.

This clonotype was seen a few times. Here the CDR3 reads CASSDEGRGSGYEQYF. In nucleotides, the CDR3 is TGCGCCAGCAGCGACGAGGGACGCGGGAGCGGATACGAGCAGTACTTC. The V and J genes are TRBV5-1 and TRBJ2-7; the match to TRBD2 covers 7 bases. Per the germline V gene, CDR1 is SGHRS and CDR2 is YFSETQ. This CDR3 comprises 16 residues. The junction had 14 bases not matched to a gene; V was cut back by 4 bases and J by 4 bases.

Regarding this clonotype: Germline is not matched at one junction end, which may reflect a read error. V usage is TRBV5-1 and J usage is TRBJ2-7; 8 bases agree with TRBD2. The CDR3 spans 15 residues. Germline V gives CDR1 SGHRS, CDR2 YFSETQ. This CDR3 reads CASSLGAGASYEQYF. The CDR3 DNA sequence: TGCGCCAGCAGCTTGGGAGCGGGGGCCTCCTACGAGCAGTACTTT.

A few counts support this clonotype. The V gene is TRBV12-3 or TRBV12-4, the J gene TRBJ1-6; the D gene is possibly TRBD1 (6 bases). This CDR3 is built from 14 residues. Trimming shortened V by 1 base and J by 6 bases, and 7 bases separated the two germline ends. The CDR3 here is CASSLGGPNSPLHF. The CDR3 coding sequence is TGTGCCAGCAGTTTAGGGGGGCCTAATTCACCCCTCCACTTT.

CDR3 sequence: CSARQLNEKLFF. CDR3 in DNA: TGCAGTGCTCGGCAGCTTAATGAAAAACTGTTTTTT. This chain joins TRBV20-1 and TRBJ1-4; no clear D. The CDR3 is 12 residues long. V lost 5 bases, J lost 4 bases, and 8 bases lay in between. The germline gives CDR1 DFQATT, CDR2 SNEGSKA (reference sequence).

This clonotype has more than one count but fewer than ten. The rearrangement uses TRBV18 and TRBJ1-2, with 12 bases identical to TRBD1. V shed 6 bases, J shed 6 bases, and the junction held 2 bases outside the gene matches. Germline-derived CDR1 and CDR2 are KGHSH and LQKENI. The CDR3 totals 13 residues. Written as DNA, the CDR3 is TGTGCCAGCTCCGGGACAGGGGGCGATGGCTACACCTTC. It specifies CASSGTGGDGYTF.

This chain connects TRBV7-2 to TRBJ2-1; D not certain. Trimming cost V 1 base and J 10 bases, with 5 bases left between them. CDR1 is SGHTA and CDR2 is FQGNSA in the germline V gene. This CDR3 spans 11 amino acids. The CDR3 DNA sequence: TGTGCCAGCAGCTTAGTCCCAGAGCAGTTCTTC. It yields the protein CASSLVPEQFF. The full variable domain, completed using reference TRBV7-2 and TRBJ2-1, is GAGVSQSPSNKVTEKGKDVELRCDPISGHTALYWYRQSLGQGLEFLIYFQGNSAPDKSGLPSDRFSAERTGGSVSTLTIQRTQQEDSAVYLCASSLVPEQFFGPGTRLTVL.

Comments on this clonotype: A read error may explain this, as a much larger clone is one base away. This CDR3 is missing its conserved last phenylalanine or tryptophan, likely due to a read error. The chain employs TRBV20-1 and TRBJ2-5; the D is unclear. Germline lookup yields CDR1 DFQATT and CDR2 SNEGSKA (reference sequence). This CDR3 comprises 11 residues. V lost 5 bases, J lost 0 bases, and 4 bases lay in between. The CDR3: CSAQNQETQYC. The CDR3 DNA sequence: TGCAGTGCTCAGAACCAAGAGACCCAGTACTGC.

This clonotype was seen a few times. This chain links TRBV20-1 with TRBJ1-1, with 8 bases matching TRBD1. Looked up from germline, CDR1 is DFQATT and CDR2 is SNEGSKA (reference sequence). After removal of 5 bases from V and 0 bases from J, the junction contained 2 bases not matched to a gene. The CDR3 has 13 amino acids. CDR3 DNA sequence: TGCAGTGCTGGGACAGGAATGAACACTGAAGCTTTCTTT. This translates into CSAGTGMNTEAFF.

This rearrangement joins TRBV6-2 or TRBV6-3 to TRBJ1-5; D remains unclear. CDR3 length: 12 amino acids. The ends were cut back, 4 bases at V and 9 bases at J, with 10 bases in the middle. CDR1 MNHEY and CDR2 SVGEGT come from the germline V gene. The CDR3 loop reads CASSSGIRPQHF. In DNA, the CDR3 is TGTGCCAGCAGTTCGGGAATCCGGCCCCAGCATTTT.

V and J are TRBV7-9 and TRBJ2-7; 7 positions agree with TRBD1. The germline gives CDR1 SEHNR, CDR2 FQNEAQ (reference sequence). The CDR3 runs to 12 residues. V shed 3 bases and J 4 bases; nucleotides not matched to a gene: 0. Here the CDR3 DNA reads TGTGCCAGCAGCTTGGGACAGTACGAGCAGTACTTC. Translating it yields CASSLGQYEQYF.

The chain combines TRBV7-2 with TRBJ2-5; D remains ambiguous. Germline assignment: CDR1 SGHTA and CDR2 FQGNSA. Trimming stripped 3 bases from V and 1 base from J, with 12 bases between. The length of the CDR3 is 15 residues. As DNA, the CDR3 is TGTGCCAGCAGCTTTTATCTGGCGGTCCAAGAGACCCAGTACTTC. Translation gives CASSFYLAVQETQYF.

In this sample, this clonotype turned up once. The chain combines TRBV12-3 or TRBV12-4 with TRBJ1-1; D possibly corresponds to TRBD1 (6 bases). This CDR3 region has 14 residues. Trimming left V 6 bases short and J 0 bases short, with 11 bases between. The CDR3 is CASRHTGMNTEAFF. DNA for the CDR3: TGTGCCAGCAGACATACAGGGATGAACACTGAAGCTTTCTTT.